This TCR beta chain originates from a study of blood T cell repertoires in COVID-19. Generated by immunoSEQ multiplex PCR, the TCRdb table keeps only in-frame clones and is missing some. The table lists some 250,000 clones, 80% to 90% of them singletons. The CDR3 runs 16 residues. Per germline, CDR1 MNHEY and CDR2 SMNVEV (reference sequence). V was trimmed by 5 bases and J by 5 bases, leaving 19 bases between them. V gene TRBV27 combines with J gene TRBJ2-1; maybe TRBD2 (6 bases). Source material: peripheral blood. This clonotype was sampled from a man aged 30-40 years with active or convalescent COVID-19. The CDR3 loop reads CASSAPAGTVNNEQFF. CDR3 nucleotide sequence: TGTGCCAGCAGTGCGCCCGCAGGGACTGTCAACAATGAGCAGTTCTTC.